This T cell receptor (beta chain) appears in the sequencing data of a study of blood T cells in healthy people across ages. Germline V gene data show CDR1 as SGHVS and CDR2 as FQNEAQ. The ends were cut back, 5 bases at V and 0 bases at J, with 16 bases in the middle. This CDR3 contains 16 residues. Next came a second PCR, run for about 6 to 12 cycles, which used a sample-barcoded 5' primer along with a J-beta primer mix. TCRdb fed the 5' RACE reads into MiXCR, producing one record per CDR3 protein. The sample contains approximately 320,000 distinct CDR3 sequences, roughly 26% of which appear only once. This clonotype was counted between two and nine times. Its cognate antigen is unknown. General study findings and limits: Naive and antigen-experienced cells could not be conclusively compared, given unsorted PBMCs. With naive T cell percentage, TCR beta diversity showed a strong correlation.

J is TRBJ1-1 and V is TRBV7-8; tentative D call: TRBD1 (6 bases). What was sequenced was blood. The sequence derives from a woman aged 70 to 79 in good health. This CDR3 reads CASSAKGGSLNTEAFF. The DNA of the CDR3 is TGTGCCAGCAGCGCTAAAGGGGGGAGTTTGAACACTGAAGCTTTCTTT.